Listed here are 11 T cell receptor beta chains from one sample, sequenced in a study of T cell repertoires in cytomegalovirus infection. TCRdb passed the reads through MiXCR, listing each CDR3 protein once. In the table there are approximately 270,000 distinct CDR3 sequences, about 20% of which are singletons. No antigen has been assigned to these receptors. Sequencing used cultured PBMCs, obtained from culture after CMV antigen stimulation. Receptor source: a human donor in good health (CMV status not recorded). Some clones in this sample may be carry-over from other donors' samples.

This clonotype came up a few times. The genes are TRBV6-2 or TRBV6-3 and TRBJ1-1, with D possibly being TRBD1 (6 bases). Germline loops: CDR1 MNHEY, CDR2 SVGEGT. The CDR3 sequence is 14 residues long. V lost 2 bases, J lost 1 base, and 8 bases lay in between. The CDR3 coding sequence is TGTGCCAGCAGTTACCCGACAGGGAACACTGAAGCTTTCTTT. Translating it yields CASSYPTGNTEAFF.

This clonotype showed up many times. One end of the junction varies from germline; a read error may be responsible. The chain joins TRBV19 to TRBJ2-6; D perhaps matches TRBD1 (6 bases). Germline loops: CDR1 LNHDA, CDR2 SQIVND (reference sequence). This CDR3 is 15 amino acids long. CDR3 region: CASSTTGSGANVLTF. The CDR3 bases are TGTGCCAGCAGTACCACAGGGTCTGGGGCCAACGTCCTGACTTTC.

This clonotype was seen only a few times. The chain uses TRBV7-2 and TRBJ1-1; D unclear. CDR1 is SGHTA, CDR2 FQGNSA, per germline. V was cut by 6 bases and J by 1 base, with 9 bases left in between. The CDR3 consists of 13 residues. This CDR3 is CASRLSPNTEAFF. CDR3 nucleotides: TGTGCCAGCAGACTTAGCCCGAACACTGAAGCTTTCTTT. Full variable domain (outside the CDR3, taken from reference TRBV7-2 and TRBJ1-1): GAGVSQSPSNKVTEKGKDVELRCDPISGHTALYWYRQSLGQGLEFLIYFQGNSAPDKSGLPSDRFSAERTGGSVSTLTIQRTQQEDSAVYLCASRLSPNTEAFFGQGTRLTVV.

This clonotype appeared many times. J is TRBJ2-1 and V is TRBV6-1, with TRBD2 identical over 8 bases. This CDR3 has 16 residues. The J segment lost 2 bases and the V segment lost 2 bases, leaving 5 bases of the junction unmatched. Germline-derived CDR1 and CDR2 are MNHNS and SASEGT. This CDR3 reads CASSEMSAGAYNEQFF. Here the CDR3 DNA reads TGTGCCAGCAGTGAAATGTCAGCGGGAGCCTACAATGAGCAGTTCTTC.

This clonotype was recorded at least ten times. CDR3 protein: CSVPTESNYGYTF. CDR3 sequence (DNA): TGCAGTGTTCCGACAGAATCTAACTATGGCTACACCTTC. The chain links TRBV20-1 to TRBJ1-2; TRBD1 might be the D (5 bases). The V end lost 7 bases, the J end lost 0 bases, and 12 bases lay between the germline ends. Germline CDR1 and CDR2: DFQATT and SNEGSKA (reference sequence). The CDR3 covers 13 residues.

This clonotype was seen a handful of times. V is TRBV10-1 and J is TRBJ2-2, with TRBD2 matching over 7 bases. The germline V gene has CDR1 WNHNN and CDR2 SYGVQD (reference sequence). V trimming: 3 bases; J trimming: 8 bases; junction bases outside the gene matches: 12. CDR3 size: 16 residues. CDR3 loop: CASSDGGRSFVGELFF. CDR3 in DNA: TGCGCCAGCAGTGACGGCGGGAGAAGCTTCGTGGGGGAGCTGTTTTTT.

This clonotype was recorded only once. The chain carries TRBV5-1 and TRBJ1-4; the D is unclear. The CDR3 is 16 amino acids. CDR1 and CDR2 from the germline V gene are SGHRS and YFSETQ. Trimming stripped 4 bases from V and 5 bases from J, with 18 bases between. The CDR3 loop reads CASSMLWAGLNEKLFF. Written as DNA, the CDR3 is TGCGCCAGCAGCATGTTATGGGCAGGATTAAATGAAAAACTGTTTTTT.

This clonotype was seen a handful of times. The chain links TRBV20-1 to TRBJ1-2, with D hard to call. With 4 bases removed from V and 6 bases from J, the gap between germline ends came to 15 bases. CDR3 length: 13 amino acids. The germline V gene encodes CDR1 DFQATT and CDR2 SNEGSKA (reference sequence). CDR3 protein: CSATSATRHGYTF. The CDR3 DNA follows: TGCAGTGCTACTTCGGCCACGAGGCATGGCTACACCTTC.

J is TRBJ1-1 and V is TRBV18; D is unresolved. Per the germline V gene, CDR1 is KGHSH and CDR2 is LQKENI. This CDR3 is 12 amino acids long. Trimming stripped 3 bases from V and 6 bases from J, with 8 bases between. CDR3 region: CASSPLRAEAFF. The CDR3 coding sequence is TGTGCCAGCTCACCCCTCCGGGCTGAAGCTTTCTTT.

In its sample, this clonotype was seen a few times. V usage is TRBV6-6 and J usage is TRBJ2-4, with D perhaps matching TRBD2 (6 bases). Germline CDR1 is MNHNY and CDR2 is SVGAGI (reference sequence). This CDR3 has 17 residues. V was cut by 6 bases and J by 1 base, with 19 bases left in between. DNA of the CDR3: TGTGCCAGCAGACCCCTATGGGGAGGTGGGGCCAAAAACATTCAGTACTTC. Its translation: CASRPLWGGGAKNIQYF.

The table lists this clonotype with a few counts. The chain couples TRBV7-2 to TRBJ2-3; the D gene is possibly TRBD2 (5 bases). V dropped 10 bases and J dropped 4 bases, with 18 bases sitting between them. Germline-derived CDR1 and CDR2 are SGHTA and FQGNSA. The length of the CDR3 is 14 residues. CDR3 nucleotide sequence: TGTGCCACCACGCTTGGGAGAAGGTCAGATACGCAGTATTTT. It is translated as CATTLGRRSDTQYF.